This record looks at one T cell receptor (beta chain) sequence and its context. The sample belongs to a study of blood T cell repertoires in COVID-19. Study context: The United States, Italy and Spain supplied acute and convalescent COVID-19 samples.

Profiling relied on immunoSEQ multiplex PCR, and the TCRdb table lists in-frame clones only, not all of them. The sample has some 240,000 clones; 84% are singletons. The CDR3 has 15 residues. The sequence was collected from a man aged 50-59 years who had recovered from COVID-19. J is TRBJ2-2 and V is TRBV21-1; TRBD2 was called by the table and not checked on the DNA. TRBV21-1 is a pseudogene segment. Sequencing input: PBMCs or T cells enriched from blood (not recorded which). The CDR3 spells CASSNLATGTGELFF. CDR3 bases: TGTGCCAGCAGCAACCTAGCAACCGGTACCGGGGAGCTGTTTTTT.